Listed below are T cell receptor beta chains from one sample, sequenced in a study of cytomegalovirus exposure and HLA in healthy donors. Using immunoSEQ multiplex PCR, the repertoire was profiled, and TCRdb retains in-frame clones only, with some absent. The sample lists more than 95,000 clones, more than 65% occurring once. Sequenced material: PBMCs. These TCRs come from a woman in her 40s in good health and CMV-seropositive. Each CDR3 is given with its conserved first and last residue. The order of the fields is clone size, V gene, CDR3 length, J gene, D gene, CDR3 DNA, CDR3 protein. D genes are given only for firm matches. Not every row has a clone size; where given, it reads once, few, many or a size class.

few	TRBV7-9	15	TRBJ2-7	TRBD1	TGTGCCAGCAGCCTGGGACAGGGGGCGTCTGACGAGCAGTACTTC	CASSLGQGASDEQYF
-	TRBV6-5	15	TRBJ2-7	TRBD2	TGTGCCAGCAGTAAGAGCGGGAGGGGGGACTACGAGCAGTACTTC	CASSKSGRGDYEQYF
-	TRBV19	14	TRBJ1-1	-	TGTGCCAGTAGTCTCCCGACAGGGAACACTGAAGCTTTCTTT	CASSLPTGNTEAFF
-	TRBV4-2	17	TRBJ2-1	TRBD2	TGTGCCAGCAGCCCTGGGGGTAGCGGGATGTCCTACAATGAGCAGTTCTTC	CASSPGGSGMSYNEQFF
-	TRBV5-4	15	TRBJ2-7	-	TGTGCCAGCAGTGGAGGGACAGATCGGGCCTACGAGCAGTACTTC	CASSGGTDRAYEQYF
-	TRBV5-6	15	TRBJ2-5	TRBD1	TGTGCCAGCAGCATGACAGGGGGCAGGCAAGAGACCCAGTACTTC	CASSMTGGRQETQYF
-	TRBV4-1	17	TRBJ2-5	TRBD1	TGCGCCAGCAGCCAAGCGAGGACAGGGGGTCCCGTAGGGACCCAGTACTTC	CASSQARTGGPVGTQYF
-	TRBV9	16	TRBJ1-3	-	TGTGCCAGCAGCGTGGGGTTCGGGGGCTCTGGAAACACCATATATTTT	CASSVGFGGSGNTIYF
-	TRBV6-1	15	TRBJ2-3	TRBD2	TGTGCCAGCAGTGAAAGCGCGGGAGGGAAAGATACGCAGTATTTT	CASSESAGGKDTQYF
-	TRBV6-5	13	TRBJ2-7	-	TGTGCCAGCAGTCGCTCACAGGGCTACGAGCAGTACTTC	CASSRSQGYEQYF
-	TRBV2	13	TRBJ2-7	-	TGTGCCAGCAGTGTAGCGCGATCCTACGAGCAGTACTTC	CASSVARSYEQYF
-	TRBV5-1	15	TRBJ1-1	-	TGCGCCAGCAGCTTGGGCAGGGGCCCTAACACTGAAGCTTTCTTT	CASSLGRGPNTEAFF
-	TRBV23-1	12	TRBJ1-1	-	TGCGCCAGCAGGCTAGACAGCACTGAAGCTTTCTTT	CASRLDSTEAFF
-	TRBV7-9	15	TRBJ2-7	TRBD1	TGTGCCAGCAGCTTAGCCGGGACAGCTTCCTACGAGCAGTACTTC	CASSLAGTASYEQYF
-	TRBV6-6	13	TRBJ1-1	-	TGTGCCAGCAGTTCAGGGTTCAACACTGAAGCTTTCTTT	CASSSGFNTEAFF
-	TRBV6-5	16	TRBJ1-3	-	TGTGCCAGCAGTTACTCGACGGGAGACATAGGAAACACCATATATTTT	CASSYSTGDIGNTIYF
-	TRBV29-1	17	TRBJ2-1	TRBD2	TGCAGCGTTTCCAAGGCCGGGACTAGCGGGAGTAGCATTGAGCAGTTCTTC	CSVSKAGTSGSSIEQFF
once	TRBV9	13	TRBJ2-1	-	TGTGCCAGCAGCGCCCTGACTAGTTATGAGCAGTTCTTC	CASSALTSYEQFF
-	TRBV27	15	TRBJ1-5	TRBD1	TGTGCCAGCAGTTCCCTGGACAGGACCTATCAGCCCCAGCATTTT	CASSSLDRTYQPQHF
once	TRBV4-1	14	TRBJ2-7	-	TGCGCCAGCAGCCAAGAGGAGGCCCTTACCGAGCAGTACTTC	CASSQEEALTEQYF
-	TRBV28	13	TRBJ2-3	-	TGTGCCAGCAGTTTGTCTAGCCCAGATACGCAGTATTTT	CASSLSSPDTQYF
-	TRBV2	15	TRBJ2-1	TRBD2	TGTGCCAGCAGTGTTCGGGGGGGCGCCGTGAATGAGCAGTTCTTC	CASSVRGGAVNEQFF
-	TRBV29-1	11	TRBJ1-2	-	TGCAGTGCAAGCGTCTTCTATGGCTACACCTTC	CSASVFYGYTF
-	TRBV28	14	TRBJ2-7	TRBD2	TGTGCCAGCAGTTTACCGGGAGGGCCCTACGAGCAGTACTTC	CASSLPGGPYEQYF
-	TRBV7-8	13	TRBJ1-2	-	TGTGCCAGCAATGACAGAGACGTCTATGGCTACACCTTC	CASNDRDVYGYTF
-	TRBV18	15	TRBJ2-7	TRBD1	TGTGCCAGCTCACCACCGCGGGACAGGGGCTACGAGCAGTACTTC	CASSPPRDRGYEQYF
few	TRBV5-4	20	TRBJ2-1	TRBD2	TGTGCCAGCACCCCCTGGGGGACTAGCGGGAGTGTTGGGTCCGTCAATGAGCAGTTCTTC	CASTPWGTSGSVGSVNEQFF
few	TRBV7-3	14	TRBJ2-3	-	TGTGCCAGCAGCTTAACGTGGCTGGCAGATACGCAGTATTTT	CASSLTWLADTQYF
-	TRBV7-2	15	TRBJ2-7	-	TGTGCCAGCAGCTCCACAGAGAGGGCCTATTACGAGCAGTACTTC	CASSSTERAYYEQYF
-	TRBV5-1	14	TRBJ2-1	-	TGCGCCAGCAGCCTTAAGGGGCCTACTGATGAGCAGTTCTTC	CASSLKGPTDEQFF
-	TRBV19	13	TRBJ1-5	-	TGTGCCAGTAGTATGACTGGGAATCAGCCCCAGCATTTT	CASSMTGNQPQHF
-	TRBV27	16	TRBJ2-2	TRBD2	TGTGCCAGCAGGACTAGCGGGAGTGGACGGGCCGGGGAGCTGTTTTTT	CASRTSGSGRAGELFF
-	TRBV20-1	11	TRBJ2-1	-	TGCAGTGCTAAGCGGAGTGATGAGCAGTTCTTC	CSAKRSDEQFF
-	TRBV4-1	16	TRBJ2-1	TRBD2	TGCGCCAGCAGCCGACAGCGGGAGGGAACTTACAATGAGCAGTTCTTC	CASSRQREGTYNEQFF
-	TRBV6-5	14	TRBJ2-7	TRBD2	TGTGCCAGCAGCGGGACTAGCGGGAGGTACGAGCAGTACTTC	CASSGTSGRYEQYF
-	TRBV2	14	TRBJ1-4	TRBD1	TGTGCCAGCAGCGCTGACAGGGGGAATGAAAAACTGTTTTTT	CASSADRGNEKLFF
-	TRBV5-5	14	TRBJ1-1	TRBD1	TGTGCCAGCAGGCGAGACAGGGTGGACACTGAAGCTTTCTTT	CASRRDRVDTEAFF
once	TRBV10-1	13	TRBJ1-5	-	TGCGCCAGCAGTACGGGAGTTAATCAGCCCCAGCATTTT	CASSTGVNQPQHF
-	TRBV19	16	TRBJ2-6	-	TGTGCCAGTAGGTTCACAGGACGCTCTGGGGCCAACGTCCTGACTTTC	CASRFTGRSGANVLTF
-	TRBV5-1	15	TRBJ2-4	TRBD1	TGCGCCAGCAGCTCGACAGGGGGCGCCAAAAACATTCAGTACTTC	CASSSTGGAKNIQYF
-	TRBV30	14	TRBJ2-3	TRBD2	TGTGCCTGGACTCAAGCGGGACCCACAGATACGCAGTATTTT	CAWTQAGPTDTQYF
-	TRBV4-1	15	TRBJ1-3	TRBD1	TGCGCCAGCAGCCAAGAGGACAGGGTGGGAAACACCATATATTTT	CASSQEDRVGNTIYF
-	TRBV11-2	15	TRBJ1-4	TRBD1	TGTGCCAGCAGCCAACAGGGGTTAGGGGATGAAAAACTGTTTTTT	CASSQQGLGDEKLFF
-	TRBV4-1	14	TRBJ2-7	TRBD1	TGCGCCAGCAGCCAAAGACAGGGGGTGTCCGAGCAGTACTTC	CASSQRQGVSEQYF
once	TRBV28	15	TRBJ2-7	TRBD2	TGTGCCAGCAGCGATCCGGGACTAGCCTCCTACGAGCAGTACTTC	CASSDPGLASYEQYF
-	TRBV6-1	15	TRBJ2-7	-	TGTGCCAGCAACCGGCAGCGAGGATCCTCCTACGAGCAGTACTTC	CASNRQRGSSYEQYF
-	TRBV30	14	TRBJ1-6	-	TGTGCCTGGAAATGGGGAGCAGACAATTCACCCCTCCACTTT	CAWKWGADNSPLHF
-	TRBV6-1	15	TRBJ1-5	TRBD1	TGTGCCAGCAGTGAGCCGACAGGGTTGGGTCAGCCCCAGCATTTT	CASSEPTGLGQPQHF
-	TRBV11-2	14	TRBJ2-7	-	TGTGCCAGCAGCCCCCCCGGTTTGGGCGTCGAGCAGTACTTC	CASSPPGLGVEQYF
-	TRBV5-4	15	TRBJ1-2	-	TGTGCCAGCACCCTTGGGGCGGTTGCTAACTATGGCTACACCTTC	CASTLGAVANYGYTF
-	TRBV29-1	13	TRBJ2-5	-	TGCAGCGTTGAACCCGGACAGCAAGAGACCCAGTACTTC	CSVEPGQQETQYF
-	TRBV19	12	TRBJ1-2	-	TGTGCCAGTAGTCAGGCCCGCTATGGCTACACCTTC	CASSQARYGYTF
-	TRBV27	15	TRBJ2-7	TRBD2	TGTGCCAGCCGGGGACTAGCGGGAGGGCCTAGCGAGCAGTACTTC	CASRGLAGGPSEQYF
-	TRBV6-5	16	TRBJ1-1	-	TGTGCCAGCAGTTACCTCCCAGGGAGGAGCAACACTGAAGCTTTCTTT	CASSYLPGRSNTEAFF
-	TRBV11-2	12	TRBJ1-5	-	TGTGCCAGCAGCTCCCTCGGGCAGCCCCAGCATTTT	CASSSLGQPQHF
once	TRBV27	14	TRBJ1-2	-	TGTGCCAGCAGTTTACAGGGGAGGGGGTATGGCTACACCTTC	CASSLQGRGYGYTF
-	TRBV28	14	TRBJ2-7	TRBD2	TGTGCCAGCAGTCAGGGACTAGCGGGAGACGAGCAGTACTTC	CASSQGLAGDEQYF
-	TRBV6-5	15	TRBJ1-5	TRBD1	TGTGCCAGCAGCGGGGACAGTTGGGGCAATCAGCCCCAGCATTTT	CASSGDSWGNQPQHF
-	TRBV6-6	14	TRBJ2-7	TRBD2	TGTGCCAGCAGAGGTAGCGGGAGGAGGTACGAGCAGTACTTC	CASRGSGRRYEQYF